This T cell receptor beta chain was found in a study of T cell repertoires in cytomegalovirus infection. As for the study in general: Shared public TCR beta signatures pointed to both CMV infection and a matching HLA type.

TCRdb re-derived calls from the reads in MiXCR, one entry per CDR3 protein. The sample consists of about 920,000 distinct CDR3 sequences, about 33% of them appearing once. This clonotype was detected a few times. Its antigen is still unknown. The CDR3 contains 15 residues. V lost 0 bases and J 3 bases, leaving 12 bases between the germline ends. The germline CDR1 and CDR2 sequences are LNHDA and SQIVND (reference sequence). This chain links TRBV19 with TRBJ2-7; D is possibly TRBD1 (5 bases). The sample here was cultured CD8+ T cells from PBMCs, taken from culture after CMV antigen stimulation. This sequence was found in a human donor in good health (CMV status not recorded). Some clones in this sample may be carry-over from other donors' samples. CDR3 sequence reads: CASSIEGQGYYEQYF. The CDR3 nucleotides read TGTGCCAGTAGTATAGAGGGGCAGGGCTACTACGAGCAGTACTTC.